This T cell receptor beta chain was identified during a study of T cells expressing NK-cell markers. Whole-study context: Sorted CD3+CD56-NKG2C+, CD3+CD56+NKG2C+ and CD3+CD56+NKG2C- T cells supplied the TCR beta repertoires.

TCRdb reprocessed the 5' RACE reads and reports one entry per CDR3 protein, with no DNA. In all, the sample yields about 150,000 distinct CDR3 sequences. Overall study findings and caveats: Six of the donors carried dominant NKG2C+ clonotypes that took up roughly 1.0-8% of their CD8+ T cells. Four of the donors also had these clonotypes leading their CD3+CD56-NKG2C+ fraction.

Germline V gene sequence: CDR1 MNHEY, CDR2 SVGAGI. There are 13 residues in the CDR3. Concerning this clonotype: Its antigen is not identified.

The source material was blood T cells: a sorted CD56 or NKG2C T cell subset, CD4+ or CD8+ T cells, or bulk PBMC T cells (not recorded which). This TCR was sampled from a woman in her 50s in good health. This chain joins TRBV6-5 and TRBJ1-1; TCRdb's D call, TRBD1, is unchecked because there is no DNA. CDR3: CASTDGRGAEAFF.